The T cell receptor beta chain described here comes from a study of blood T cell repertoires in COVID-19. Study information: PBMCs, B-cell-depleted T cells, or T cells provided the cDNA or gDNA that made up the material.

Profiled with immunoSEQ multiplex PCR; TCRdb holds only in-frame clones, not every one. The sample holds approximately 190,000 clones, 80% seen once. The V end lost 7 bases, the J end lost 4 bases, and 23 bases lay between the germline ends. Germline values: CDR1 ENHRY, CDR2 SYGVKD. This CDR3 has 17 residues. The sequencing input was peripheral blood. This TCR derives from a man in his sixties with acute or convalescent COVID-19. The chain links TRBV10-3 to TRBJ1-3; D call uncertain. CDR3 coding DNA: TGTGCCATCAAAGAAAGGGTTGGAGGTAATTCCGGAAACACCATATATTTT. Its protein is CAIKERVGGNSGNTIYF.